The 30 T cell receptor beta chains below were found in one sample sequenced in a study of tumor and adjacent non-tumor tissue in lung cancer (dated by TCRdb to 2016 to 2019). The method behind the library was multiplex PCR. Sequencer: Illumina HiSeq 2500. TCRbeta libraries were constructed through three rounds of nested PCR with primers (Table S4) according to protocols modified from ARM-PCR. TCRdb's own reprocessing of the public reads used fastp at Q25 and MiXCR and kept productive beta chains. Each entry merges the rows of one CDR3 protein and shows their most common DNA and genes. For this sample there are 65,000 to 95,000 distinct CDR3 sequences; 80% to 85% appear just once. Of the sample, roughly 15% is held by the ten largest clones. Bulk unsorted tissue served as the source for RNA extraction, and RNA quality was assessed using a NanoDrop ND-1000 and an Agilent 2100. The sample consisted of lung tumor tissue. These receptors all come from a woman aged 45 to 65 with non-small cell lung cancer.

Comments on this clonotype: No conserved phenylalanine or tryptophan ends this CDR3, so it is likely a read error. The limits of the CDR3 on the DNA are not certain, so only TCRdb's listed CDR3 is given. The chain carries TRBV11-2 and TRBJ2-1; the DNA was not used to check the table's D call, TRBD2. The CDR3 totals 15 residues, both ends included. In germline, CDR1 is SGHAT, CDR2 FQNNGV. The CDR3 region is CASSFIAGEDNEEFI.

Worth noting for this clonotype: Because the CDR3 is missing its conserved closing phenylalanine or tryptophan, this is likely a read error. The chain employs TRBV6-1 and TRBJ2-5, with 9 bases lining up with TRBD2. CDR3 size: 16 residues. Looked up from germline, CDR1 is MNHNS and CDR2 is SASEGT. CDR3: CASREAGGGVQETQYY. CDR3 nucleotide sequence: TGTGCCAGCAGAGAAGCCGGCGGGGGGGTGCAAGAGACCCAGTACTAC.

This rearrangement joins TRBV6-1 to TRBJ2-3; 11 bases are shared with TRBD2. The V and J ends lost 9 bases and 1 base, in that order; junction bases with no gene match: 3. The germline CDR1 and CDR2 sequences are MNHNS and SASEGT. The CDR3 totals 14 residues. The CDR3 loop is CARCSGRGTDTQYF. CDR3 coding DNA: TGTGCCAGATGTAGCGGGAGGGGCACAGATACGCAGTATTTT.

In the case of this clonotype: A junction end diverges from the germline sequence, so it may reflect a read error. The gene calls are TRBV6-2 or TRBV6-3 and TRBJ1-2; perhaps TRBD1 as D (5 bases). The CDR3 has 13 residues. In germline, CDR1 is MNHEY, CDR2 SVGEGT. CDR3 nucleotides: TGTGCCAGCGGCGCGACAGCTTCCTATGGTTACACCTTC. Translation: CASGATASYGYTF.

Comments on this clonotype: Given the absence of the conserved phenylalanine or tryptophan at the CDR3 end, a read error is likely. Because the CDR3's place on the DNA is in doubt, the DNA is left out and the CDR3 is given as listed by TCRdb. The CDR3: CASRGLYNSPHHV. The gene calls are TRBV28 and TRBJ1-6. The CDR3 spans 13 residues, counting both ends. The germline gives CDR1 MDHEN, CDR2 SYDVKM.

The rearrangement links TRBV12-3 or TRBV12-4 to TRBJ2-6, with D possibly TRBD1 on 6 matching bases. The ends were cut back, 7 bases at V and 3 bases at J, with 16 bases in the middle. The CDR3 covers 16 residues. The CDR3 nucleotides read TGTGCCAGCACCCAGAGGGGGAGCGGTGGGGCCAACGTCCTGACTTTC. Translated: CASTQRGSGGANVLTF.

This clonotype was found once. The rearrangement links TRBV11-2 to TRBJ2-5; D might be TRBD2 (5 bases). Germline V gene data show CDR1 as SGHAT and CDR2 as FQNNGV. V shed 8 bases and J shed 4 bases, with 14 bases lying between them. This CDR3 has 13 amino acids. The CDR3 coding sequence is TGTGCCAGCCGTCCGACTACGGCAGAGACCCAGTACTTC. This encodes CASRPTTAETQYF.

To note about this clonotype: No conserved phenylalanine or tryptophan is present at the end of the CDR3, so a read error is the likely explanation. The chain couples TRBV29-1 to TRBJ2-3, with D hard to call. CDR3 size: 15 residues. Per the germline V gene, CDR1 is SQVTM and CDR2 is ANQGSEA. The CDR3 sequence: CSVASDGVYTDTQYI. The CDR3 DNA reads TGCAGCGTCGCCTCGGACGGAGTCTACACAGACACGCAGTATATT.

The V gene is TRBV6-2 or TRBV6-3, the J gene TRBJ1-4, with 7 bases identical to TRBD1. Trimming cost V 6 bases and J 8 bases; bases outside gene matches: 21. This CDR3 comprises 18 residues. Per germline, CDR1 MNHEY and CDR2 SVGEGT. The CDR3 DNA reads TGTGCCAGCAGCTACAATACGACAGGGATCGAGGTAATGGAAAAACTGTTTTTT. Translation gives CASSYNTTGIEVMEKLFF.

Points on this clonotype: One junction end does not reproduce the germline sequence, and a read error may be involved. The CDR3 region is CSSTYTVEPSGANVLTF. CDR3 nucleotides: TGTTCCAGCACTTACACAGTCGAACCCTCTGGGGCCAACGTCCTGACTTTC. The chain is built from TRBV6-6 and TRBJ2-6, with D uncertain. The CDR3 sequence is 17 residues long. Germline V CDR1 and CDR2: MNHNY, SVGAGI (reference sequence).

As regards this clonotype: At one of its ends the junction is not consistent with the germline gene, which may arise from a read error. Here the CDR3 DNA reads TGTGCCAGCAGCTTACCGAACACCCAAGCGACCCACTACTTC. Translating it yields CASSLPNTQATHYF. The chain employs TRBV12-3 or TRBV12-4 and TRBJ2-5; D remains unclear. This CDR3 region has 14 residues.

A remark on this clonotype: The junction shows a germline mismatch at one end, possibly a read error. The rearrangement joins TRBV11-1 to TRBJ2-1; 9 positions match TRBD1. This CDR3 contains 16 residues. Germline CDR1 and CDR2: SGHAT and FQDESV (reference sequence). The CDR3 is CANSLVGQGGYNEQLF. CDR3 bases: TGTGCAAACAGCTTAGTGGGACAGGGAGGGTACAATGAGCAGTTATTC.

Concerning this clonotype itself: A single base separates this from a much larger clone, so it may be a read error. The chain carries TRBV4-2 and TRBJ2-3; TRBD2 matches 12 bases. This CDR3 is 16 amino acids long. Germline lookup yields CDR1 LGHNA and CDR2 YNFKEQ. The CDR3 region is CANSQARLAGADTQYF. DNA of the CDR3: TGTGCCAACAGCCAAGCGAGACTAGCGGGAGCAGATACGCAGTATTTT.

As regards this clonotype: A junction boundary mismatches the germline segment, possibly from a read error. This chain uses TRBV10-3 with TRBJ2-2; 8 bases map to TRBD2. CDR3 length: 18 residues. Germline lookup yields CDR1 ENHRY and CDR2 SYGVKD. The CDR3 DNA follows: TGTGCCATCAGTGAGTCGATGTGCGGGAGGACCGCCACCTGGGAGCTGTTTTTT. Translated: CAISESMCGRTATWELFF.

Turning to this clonotype: At one end the junction does not follow the germline gene, possibly because of a read error. This chain uses TRBV5-4 with TRBJ2-1, with D possibly TRBD2 on 6 matching bases. The CDR3 has 18 residues. Germline-derived CDR1 and CDR2 are SGHNT and YYREEE (reference sequence). The CDR3 here is CASSLGTLVHGALDEQFF. The CDR3, as DNA: TGTGCCAGCAGTTTGGGGACTCTGGTCCATGGGGCGTTGGATGAGCAGTTCTTC.

Points on this clonotype: A much larger clone lies a single base off, so this may be a read error. This chain joins TRBV5-1 and TRBJ2-3, with 8 bases aligning to TRBD2. Germline CDR1 and CDR2: SGHRS and YFSETQ. The CDR3 runs to 13 residues. The CDR3, as DNA: TGCGCCAACAGCCGCGGGGGGACAGATACGCAGTATTTT. Translated, it gives CANSRGGTDTQYF.

Points on this clonotype: Its ends do not fully match the called genes, so a read error is possible. V usage is TRBV7-9 and J usage is TRBJ1-1, with D perhaps TRBD1 (6 bases). This CDR3 contains 15 residues. Per the germline V gene, CDR1 is SEHNR and CDR2 is FQNEAQ (reference sequence). The chain's CDR3 is CACSPTQGGNAEAFF. CDR3 in DNA: TGTGCCTGCAGCCCCACACAGGGAGGGAATGCTGAAGCTTTCTTT.

V usage is TRBV6-6 and J usage is TRBJ1-4, with D maybe TRBD1 (5 bases). Germline values: CDR1 MNHNY, CDR2 SVGAGI (reference sequence). Trimming pared 9 bases from V and 4 bases from J, leaving 18 bases between. The CDR3 is 15 residues long. The CDR3 is CASRSPQGVNEKLFF. CDR3 DNA: TGTGCCAGTAGATCCCCCCAAGGGGTTAATGAAAAACTGTTTTTT.

This clonotype has only one observation. This CDR3 is missing its conserved last phenylalanine or tryptophan, likely due to a read error. The DNA is left out, because the CDR3 cannot be placed on it with certainty; the CDR3 is given as TCRdb lists it. This sequence joins TRBV12-3 or TRBV12-4 and TRBJ1-4; the D segment call TRBD1 is taken from the table without a DNA check. The CDR3 is 15 residues long, counting both termini. Here the CDR3 reads CASGLQGGLGEKLSL.

The sample holds many counts of this clonotype. The chain links TRBV28 to TRBJ2-7; 11 bases are shared with TRBD2. V dropped 4 bases and J dropped 1; count of bases not matched to a gene: 3. CDR1 is MDHEN and CDR2 is SYDVKM in the germline V gene. This CDR3 spans 15 amino acids. CDR3 sequence reads: CASSSVAGGSYEQYF. CDR3 bases: TGTGCCAGCAGTTCCGTAGCGGGAGGGTCCTACGAGCAGTACTTC.

This sequence joins TRBV12-3 or TRBV12-4 and TRBJ1-3; D unresolved. The germline V and J ends were trimmed by 6 bases and 0 bases, with 6 bases remaining between them. The CDR3 runs to 13 residues. CDR3 bases: TGTGCCAGCAGCTTTAGCTCTGGAAACACCATATATTTT. This translates into CASSFSSGNTIYF.

With respect to this clonotype: A read error may account for a junction end that differs from germline. The chain links TRBV5-5 to TRBJ1-4, with D uncertain. There are 12 residues in the CDR3. Germline V gene sequence: CDR1 SGHKS, CDR2 YYEKEE (reference sequence). CDR3 residues: CAGSLTIEKLFF. CDR3 sequence (DNA): TGTGCCGGCAGCTTGACAATTGAAAAACTGTTTTTT. Filled out from reference TRBV5-5 and TRBJ1-4, the complete variable domain reads DAGVTQSPTHLIKTRGQQVTLRCSPISGHKSVSWYQQVLGQGPQFIFQYYEKEERGRGNFPDRFSARQFPNYSSELNVNALLLGDSALYLCAGSLTIEKLFFGSGTQLSVL.

About this clonotype: As the CDR3 is not closed by the conserved phenylalanine or tryptophan, this likely results from a read error. The chain has TRBV20-1 and TRBJ2-7; 8 nucleotides align to TRBD2. The V gene end was trimmed by 5 bases and the J gene end by 7 bases; junction bases not matched to a gene: 16. Germline V gene lookup returns CDR1 DFQATT and CDR2 SNEGSKA (reference sequence). The CDR3 is 15 amino acids. The CDR3 sequence: CSAAPGSGSVYEQYY. The CDR3 coding sequence is TGCAGTGCTGCCCCGGGGAGCGGGAGTGTGTATGAGCAGTACTAC.

In the case of this clonotype: The conserved phenylalanine or tryptophan normally closing the CDR3 is absent here, so this likely arose from a read error. V usage is TRBV11-1 and J usage is TRBJ2-7; D is ambiguous. CDR3 length: 13 residues. CDR1 is SGHAT, CDR2 FQDESV, per germline (reference sequence). V lost 1 base to trimming and J lost 2 bases, with 6 bases between them. The CDR3 sequence is CASSLEGPYEQYL. In DNA form, the CDR3 reads TGTGCCAGCAGCTTAGAGGGCCCCTACGAGCAGTACCTG.

Points on this clonotype: A read error may account for a junction end that differs from germline. This sequence joins TRBV20-1 and TRBJ2-7; D is undetermined. Germline CDR1 DFQATT, CDR2 SNEGSKA (reference sequence). This CDR3 is 11 amino acids long. CDR3 nucleotides: TGCAATGCTAGAAGTCCTGGCGAGCAGTACTTC. This gives the protein CNARSPGEQYF.

This clonotype qualifies as medium-sized. In DNA, the CDR3 is TGTGCCATCAGTGGGGGTGTAGAGACCCAGTACTTC. Protein sequence: CAISGGVETQYF. This sequence joins TRBV10-3 and TRBJ2-5; D unresolved. Germline V lookup: CDR1 ENHRY, CDR2 SYGVKD. Trimming took 4 bases from V and 4 from J, leaving 7 bases between them. The CDR3 totals 12 residues.

In regard to this clonotype: One junction end does not reproduce the germline sequence, and a read error may be involved. The gene calls are TRBV20-1 and TRBJ2-3; 7 nucleotides align to TRBD1. The J call is uncertain, as TRBJ1-5 better fits the DNA end. This CDR3 is 17 amino acids long. CDR1 DFQATT and CDR2 SNEGSKA come from the germline V gene (reference sequence). The CDR3 DNA is TGCATTGCTGGAGATCGGAGGGGGCTGATGGTCACAGATACGCAGCATTTT. This sequence encodes CIAGDRRGLMVTDTQHF.

The genes are TRBV20-1 and TRBJ2-3; 10 nucleotides line up with TRBD1. CDR1 is DFQATT and CDR2 is SNEGSKA in the germline V gene (reference sequence). The CDR3 contains 16 residues. J lost 11 bases, V lost 0 bases, and 14 bases had no gene match. In DNA, the CDR3 is TGCAGTGCTAGAGATTGGCGACAGGGGGCCCCTTATAAGCAGTATTTT. Amino acid sequence: CSARDWRQGAPYKQYF.

The CDR3 sequence is CASSAPGAGEINEQFF. The CDR3 nucleotides are TGTGCCAGCAGCGCTCCAGGGGCTGGAGAGATCAATGAGCAGTTCTTC. The V and J genes are TRBV6-1 and TRBJ2-1; possibly TRBD1 for D (6 bases). From germline, CDR1 is MNHNS and CDR2 SASEGT. V was cut by 6 bases and J by 6 bases, with 21 bases left in between. The CDR3 extends over 16 amino acids.

With respect to this clonotype: The conserved final phenylalanine or tryptophan is absent from the CDR3, which likely points to a read error. This sequence joins TRBV6-5 and TRBJ2-7, with TRBD2 identical over 7 bases. The CDR3 covers 16 residues. Germline V gene lookup returns CDR1 MNHEY and CDR2 SVGAGI. V trimming: 6 bases; J trimming: 3 bases; junction bases outside the gene matches: 14. The CDR3 DNA sequence: TGTGCCAGCAGCCTGAATTGGGCTAGCGGAAGCTACGAGCAGTACATC. Amino acids: CASSLNWASGSYEQYI.